Sequencing of this TCR beta chain was carried out in a study of brain T cells in children with intractable seizures (dated by TCRdb to about 2021). Study-wide context: Resected brain tissue from over 50 pediatric epilepsy surgery cases was initially screened for immune gene transcripts with a NanoString immunology panel. Eight of the 12 selected surgery cases also had pre-surgery blood sequenced, which left four cases with brain tissue only. Overall results and qualifications from the work: Because sequencing depth was different between pre-surgery and post-surgery blood, clones absent from the pre-surgery sample may reflect undersampling. Viral specificity was inferred solely from CDR3 sequence similarity, and the HCMV serostatus of the patients was not known.

With respect to this clone: Its antigen has not been determined. No base quality values were provided; no much bigger clone lies one nucleotide off.

The germline V gene (reference sequence) provides CDR1 GTSNPN and CDR2 SVGIG. V drops 7 bases and J drops 2 bases, leaving 13 bases in between. From cysteine to phenylalanine, the CDR3 is 13 amino acids long. CDR3 DNA only is kept here, 39 bases in frame from base 1. Read against the paper, the sample's time point label means: resected brain tissue, or blood drawn just prior to surgery. The surgery cases with the highest brain T cell transcript signatures were chosen for TCR beta chain sequencing of brain tissue, and also of blood when blood was available. Before surgery, patients had received at least one anti-epileptic drug. TCR-sequenced patients were children with drug-resistant epilepsy due to tuberous sclerosis complex, focal cortical dysplasia, Rasmussen encephalitis or hemimegalencephaly. The blood samples were collected right before the epilepsy surgery. The Monarch genomic DNA purification kit was used to extract bulk genomic DNA from unsorted brain tissue and whole blood.

The immunoSEQ assay was used to generate TCR beta chain sequences from genomic DNA. For the original study's pipeline: CDR3 sequences that did not begin with the conserved framework cysteine at position 104 were removed manually. To get clonality, the normalized Shannon's Diversity Index was subtracted from one, giving values from 0 (maximal diversity) to 1 (oligoclonal). Differences in the frequency of the same CDR3 between samples, such as brain versus blood, were assessed with chi-squared comparison-of-proportions tests. Public clonotypes were found by searching immuneACCESS, and the VDJdb browser was used to assess similarity to known antiviral clonotypes. What TCRdb holds here is the immuneACCESS table cut down to in-frame rearrangements. Part of the clones is not present; checked against another copy, under half of the missing clones reflect an unresolved V gene, and the others are unexplained. Clonal size and the V and J genes are those of that table, whereas D and trimming came from the DNA. A total of about 80,000 clones appear in this sample, around 91% of them only once. The ten biggest clones cover approximately 25% of the sample.

The clonotype comes from a girl aged 2 to 10 with Rasmussen encephalitis and intractable seizures. In this chain, TRBV30 is recombined with TRBJ2-3; the D gene is perhaps TRBD2, on 6 matching bases. The specimen comprised peripheral blood, sampled at surgery. The sequenced DNA is TGTGCCTCGTGGGGGGAGTTCACAGATACGCAGTATTTT. Its amino acids are CASWGEFTDTQYF.